Described below is a single T cell receptor beta chain sequence and its context. The antigen is undetermined. This record belongs to a study of T cells in Graves' hyperthyroidism and ophthalmopathy. Study-wide findings and caveats: In the analysis, a 13 V-J model separated ophthalmopathy from stable hyperthyroidism.

There were TCR beta CDR3 regions amplified from RNA transcripts. A first-round RT-PCR of the TCR CDR3 used the HTBI primer set. TCRdb recomputed calls from the multiplex PCR reads with MiXCR, one row per CDR3 protein. The profile shows about 180,000 distinct CDR3 sequences, approximately 15% of them singletons. V lost 6 bases, J lost 1 base, and 18 bases lay in between. The CDR3 runs to 15 residues. The germline V gene has CDR1 DFQATT and CDR2 SNEGSKA (reference sequence). Material for sequencing was blood. The chain uses TRBV20-1 and TRBJ1-1; tentatively, D is TRBD1 (6 bases). The clonotype originates from a woman aged 45 to 65 with Graves' hyperthyroidism. The CDR3 protein is CSAPTITGWNTEAFF. CDR3 in DNA: TGCAGTGCACCGACTATAACAGGGTGGAACACTGAAGCTTTCTTT.